This T cell receptor (beta chain) derives from a study of OX40 agonist ivuxolimab in advanced cancers. In the study overall: Mean age 60 years, range roughly 20 to 85; roughly 82% male. Therapy given before enrollment (anti-PD-1, anti-PD-L1 or anti-CTLA-4) was allowed, and 40% had some.

Repertoires were generated with immunoSEQ multiplex PCR, while TCRdb's copy carries only in-frame clones and drops some. The sample includes tens of thousands of clones, approximately 87% of them seen just once. About this clone itself: Its matching antigen is unknown.

Whole-study results and caveats: The 0.1-3.0 mg/kg partial responders had among the lowest clonal expansion.

This CDR3 is built from 15 residues. Trimming cost V 4 bases and J 7 bases; bases outside gene matches: 5. Germline V lookup: CDR1 SGHDT, CDR2 YYEEEE. The input for sequencing was CD4+ or CD8+ T cells sorted from blood, taken in a trial of the OX40 agonist ivuxolimab. The TCR sequence derives from an adult with an advanced solid tumor such as melanoma, head and neck, liver or kidney cancer. The chain combines TRBV5-6 with TRBJ1-6; 10 bases agree with TRBD1. CDR3 residues: CASSPTGGLNSPLHF. The CDR3 DNA sequence: TGTGCCAGCAGCCCGACAGGGGGCCTCAATTCACCCCTCCACTTT.